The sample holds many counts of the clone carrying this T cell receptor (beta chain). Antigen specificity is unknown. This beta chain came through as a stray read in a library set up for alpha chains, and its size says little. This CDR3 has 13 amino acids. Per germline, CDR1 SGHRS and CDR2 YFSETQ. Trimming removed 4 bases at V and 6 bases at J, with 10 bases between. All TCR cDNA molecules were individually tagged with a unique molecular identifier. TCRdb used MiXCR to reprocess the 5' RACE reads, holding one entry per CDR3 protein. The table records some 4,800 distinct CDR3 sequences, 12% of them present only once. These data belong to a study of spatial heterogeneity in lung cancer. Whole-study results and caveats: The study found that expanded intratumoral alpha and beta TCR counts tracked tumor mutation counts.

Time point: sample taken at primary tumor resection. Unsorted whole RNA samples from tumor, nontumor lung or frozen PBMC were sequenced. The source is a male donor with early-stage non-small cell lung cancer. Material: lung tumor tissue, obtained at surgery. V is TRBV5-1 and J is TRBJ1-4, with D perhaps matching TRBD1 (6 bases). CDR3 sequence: CASSLTGYEKLFF. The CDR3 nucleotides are TGCGCCAGCAGCCTCACAGGGTATGAAAAACTGTTTTTT. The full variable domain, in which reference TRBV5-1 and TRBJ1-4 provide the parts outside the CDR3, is KAGVTQTPRYLIKTRGQQVTLSCSPISGHRSVSWYQQTPGQGLQFLFEYFSETQRNKGNFPGRFSGRQFSNSRSEMNVSTLELGDSALYLCASSLTGYEKLFFGSGTQLSVL.